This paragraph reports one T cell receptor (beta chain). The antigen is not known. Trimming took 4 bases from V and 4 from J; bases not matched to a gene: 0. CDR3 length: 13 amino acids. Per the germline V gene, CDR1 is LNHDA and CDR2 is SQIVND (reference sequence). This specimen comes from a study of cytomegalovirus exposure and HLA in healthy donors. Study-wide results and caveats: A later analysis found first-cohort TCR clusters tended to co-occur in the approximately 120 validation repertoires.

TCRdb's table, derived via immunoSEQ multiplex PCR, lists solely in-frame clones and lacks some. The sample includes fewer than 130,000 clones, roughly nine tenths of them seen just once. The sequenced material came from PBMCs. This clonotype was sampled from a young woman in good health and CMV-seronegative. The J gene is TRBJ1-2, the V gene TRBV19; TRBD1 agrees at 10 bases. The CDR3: CASSRDRGYGYTF. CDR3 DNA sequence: TGTGCCAGTAGTAGGGACAGGGGCTATGGCTACACCTTC.